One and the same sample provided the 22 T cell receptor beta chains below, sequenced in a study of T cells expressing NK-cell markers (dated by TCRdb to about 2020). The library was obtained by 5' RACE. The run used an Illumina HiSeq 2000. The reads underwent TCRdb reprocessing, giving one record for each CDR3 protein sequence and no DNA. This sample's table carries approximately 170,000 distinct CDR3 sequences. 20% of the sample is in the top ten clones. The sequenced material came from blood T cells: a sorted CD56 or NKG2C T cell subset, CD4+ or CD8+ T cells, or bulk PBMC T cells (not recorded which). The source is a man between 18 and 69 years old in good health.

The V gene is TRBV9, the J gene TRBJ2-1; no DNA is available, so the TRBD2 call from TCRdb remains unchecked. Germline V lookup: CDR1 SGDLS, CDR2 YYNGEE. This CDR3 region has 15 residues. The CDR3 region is CASSVEGLVVNEQFF.

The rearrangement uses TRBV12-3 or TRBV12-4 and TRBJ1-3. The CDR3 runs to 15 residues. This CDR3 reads CASRPGSAAGNTIYF.

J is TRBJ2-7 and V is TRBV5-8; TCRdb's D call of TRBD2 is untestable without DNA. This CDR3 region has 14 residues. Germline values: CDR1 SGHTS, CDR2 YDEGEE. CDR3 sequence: CASSPVGLLYEQYF.

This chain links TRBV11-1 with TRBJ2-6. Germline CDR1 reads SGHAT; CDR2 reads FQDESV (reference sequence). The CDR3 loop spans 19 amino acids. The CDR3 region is CASSLYNWAHLSGANVLTF.

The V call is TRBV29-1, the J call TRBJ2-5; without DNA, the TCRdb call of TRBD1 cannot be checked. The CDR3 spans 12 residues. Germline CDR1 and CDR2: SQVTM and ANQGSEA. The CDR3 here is CSGQGNQETQYF.

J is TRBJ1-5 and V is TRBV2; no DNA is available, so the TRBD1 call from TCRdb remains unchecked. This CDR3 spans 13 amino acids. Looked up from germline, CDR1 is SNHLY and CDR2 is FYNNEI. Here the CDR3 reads CASAGGNNQPQHF.

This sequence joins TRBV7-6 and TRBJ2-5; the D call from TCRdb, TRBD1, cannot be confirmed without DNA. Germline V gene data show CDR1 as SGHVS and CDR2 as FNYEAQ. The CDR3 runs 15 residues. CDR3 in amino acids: CASSPRDRVKETQYF.

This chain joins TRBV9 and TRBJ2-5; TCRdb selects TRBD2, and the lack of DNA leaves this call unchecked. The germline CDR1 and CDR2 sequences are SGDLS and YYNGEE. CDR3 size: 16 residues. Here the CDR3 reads CASSVGLAGLQETQYF.

The CDR3: CASSLVDGELFF. This chain links TRBV7-2 with TRBJ2-2. Per the germline V gene, CDR1 is SGHTA and CDR2 is FQGNSA. This CDR3 has 12 amino acids.

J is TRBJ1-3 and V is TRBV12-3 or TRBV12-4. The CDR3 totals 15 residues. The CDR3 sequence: CASSPDGISGNTIYF.

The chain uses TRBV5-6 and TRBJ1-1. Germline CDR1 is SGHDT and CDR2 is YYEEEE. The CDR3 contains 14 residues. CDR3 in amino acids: CASSLMGQNTEAFF.

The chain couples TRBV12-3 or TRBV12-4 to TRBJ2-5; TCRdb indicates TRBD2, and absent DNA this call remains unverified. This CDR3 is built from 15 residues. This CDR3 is CASSLWRGGGETQYF.

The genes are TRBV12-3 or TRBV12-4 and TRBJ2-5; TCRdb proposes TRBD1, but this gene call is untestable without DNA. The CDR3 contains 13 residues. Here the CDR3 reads CASSWGKGETQYF.

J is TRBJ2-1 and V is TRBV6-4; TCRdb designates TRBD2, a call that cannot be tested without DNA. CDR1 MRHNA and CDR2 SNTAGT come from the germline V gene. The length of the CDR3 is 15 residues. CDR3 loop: CASSAGGGSSNEQFF.

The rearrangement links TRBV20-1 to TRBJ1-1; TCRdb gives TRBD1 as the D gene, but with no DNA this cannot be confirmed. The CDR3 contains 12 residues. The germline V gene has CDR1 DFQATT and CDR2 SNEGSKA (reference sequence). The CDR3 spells CSANRENTEAFF.

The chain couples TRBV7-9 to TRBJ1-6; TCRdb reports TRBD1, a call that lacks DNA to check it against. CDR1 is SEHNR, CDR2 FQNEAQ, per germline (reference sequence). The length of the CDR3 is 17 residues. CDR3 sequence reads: CASSPGTGNDLFATLHF.

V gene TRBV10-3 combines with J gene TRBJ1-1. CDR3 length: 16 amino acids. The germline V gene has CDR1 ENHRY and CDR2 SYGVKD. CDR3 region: CAISEPAGNPNTEAFF.

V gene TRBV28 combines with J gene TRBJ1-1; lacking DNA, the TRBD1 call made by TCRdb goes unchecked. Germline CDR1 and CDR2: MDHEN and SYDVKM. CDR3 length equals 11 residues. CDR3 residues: CASGQPYEAFF.

The CDR3 here is CASSHPGGAYYEQYF. The V call is TRBV28, the J call TRBJ2-7; without DNA, the TCRdb call of TRBD1 cannot be checked. This CDR3 contains 15 residues. Germline V lookup: CDR1 MDHEN, CDR2 SYDVKM.

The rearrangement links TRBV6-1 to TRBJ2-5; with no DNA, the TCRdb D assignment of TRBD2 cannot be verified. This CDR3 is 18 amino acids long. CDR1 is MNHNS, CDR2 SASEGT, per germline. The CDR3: CASSEPSILAMYQETQYF.

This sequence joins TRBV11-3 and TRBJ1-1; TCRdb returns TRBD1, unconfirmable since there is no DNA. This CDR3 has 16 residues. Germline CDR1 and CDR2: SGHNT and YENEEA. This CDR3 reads CASSLPAGTENTEAFF.

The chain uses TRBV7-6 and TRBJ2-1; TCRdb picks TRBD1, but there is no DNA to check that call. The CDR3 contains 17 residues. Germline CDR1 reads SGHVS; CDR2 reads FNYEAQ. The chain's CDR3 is CASSLGGTGGVDGEQFF.